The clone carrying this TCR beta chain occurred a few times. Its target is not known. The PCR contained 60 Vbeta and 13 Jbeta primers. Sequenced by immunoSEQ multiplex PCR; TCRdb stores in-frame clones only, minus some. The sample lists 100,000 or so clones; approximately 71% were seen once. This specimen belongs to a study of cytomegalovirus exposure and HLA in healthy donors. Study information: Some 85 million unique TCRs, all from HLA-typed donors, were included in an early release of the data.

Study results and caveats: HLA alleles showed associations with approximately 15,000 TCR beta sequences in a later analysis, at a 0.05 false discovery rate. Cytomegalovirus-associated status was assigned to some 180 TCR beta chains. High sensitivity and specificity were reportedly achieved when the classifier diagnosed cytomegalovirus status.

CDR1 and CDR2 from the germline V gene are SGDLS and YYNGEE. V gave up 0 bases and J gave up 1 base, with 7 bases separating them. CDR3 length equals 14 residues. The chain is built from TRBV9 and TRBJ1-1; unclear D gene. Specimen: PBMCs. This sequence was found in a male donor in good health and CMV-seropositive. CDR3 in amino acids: CASSVVSGNTEAFF. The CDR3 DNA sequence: TGTGCCAGCAGCGTAGTCTCGGGGAACACTGAAGCTTTCTTT.